This T cell receptor beta chain was sequenced for a study of T cells in localized non-small cell lung cancer. The study, taken as a whole, reports: Uninvolved adjacent lung showed higher T cell clonality than tumor. Median around 56 top-100 tumor clones were shared with paired adjacent lung. Overall survival was longer when the density of T cells in the blood was higher.

Trimming cost V 6 bases and J 2 bases, with 10 bases left between them. The CDR3 totals 13 residues. Germline CDR1 and CDR2: MDHEN and SYDVKM. As to this clone: The antigen is undetermined.

The method was immunoSEQ multiplex PCR; TCRdb's version includes in-frame clones alone and lacks a portion of them. Among 25,000 to 35,000 clones listed, around 80% were seen once. The sequencing here drew on peripheral blood, taken before any cancer treatment. The chain employs TRBV28 and TRBJ1-2; weak D call: TRBD1 (5 bases). This sequence originates from a male donor aged 60 or over with stage III squamous cell lung carcinoma. In DNA, the CDR3 is TGTGCCAGCAGCCTCAGGGAAAACTATGGCTACACCTTC. This encodes CASSLRENYGYTF.